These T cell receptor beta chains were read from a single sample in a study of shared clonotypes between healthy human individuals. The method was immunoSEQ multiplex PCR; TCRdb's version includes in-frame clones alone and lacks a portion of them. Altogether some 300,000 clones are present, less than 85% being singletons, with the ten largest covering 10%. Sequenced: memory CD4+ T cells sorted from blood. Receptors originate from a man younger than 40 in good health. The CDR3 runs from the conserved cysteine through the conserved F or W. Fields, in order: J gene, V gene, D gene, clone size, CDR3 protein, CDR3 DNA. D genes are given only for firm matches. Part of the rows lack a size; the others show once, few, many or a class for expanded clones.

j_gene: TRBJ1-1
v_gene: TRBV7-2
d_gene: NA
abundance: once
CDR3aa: CASSNQGYTEAFF
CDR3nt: TGTGCCAGCAGTAACCAGGGGTACACTGAAGCTTTCTTT

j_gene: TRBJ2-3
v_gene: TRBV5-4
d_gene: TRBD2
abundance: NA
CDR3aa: CASSTRTSGTDTQYF
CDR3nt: TGTGCCAGCAGCACCCGGACTAGCGGCACAGATACGCAGTATTTT

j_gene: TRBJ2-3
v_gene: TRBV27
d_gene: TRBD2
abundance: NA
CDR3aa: CASSLIGLATSTDTQYF
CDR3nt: TGTGCCAGCAGCCTGATTGGACTAGCGACTAGCACAGATACGCAGTATTTT

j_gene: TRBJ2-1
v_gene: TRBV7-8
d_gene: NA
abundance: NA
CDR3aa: CASSQDRLNEQFF
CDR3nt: TGTGCCAGCAGCCAGGACAGACTTAATGAGCAGTTCTTC

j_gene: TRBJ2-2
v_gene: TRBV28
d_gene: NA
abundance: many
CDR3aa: CASSFLRRATGELFF
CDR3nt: TGTGCCAGCAGTTTTCTGCGGCGGGCCACCGGGGAGCTGTTTTTT

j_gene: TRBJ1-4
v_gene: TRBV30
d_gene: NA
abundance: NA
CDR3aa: CAWAVQLGGKLFF
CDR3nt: TGTGCCTGGGCTGTCCAACTAGGGGGGAAACTGTTTTTT

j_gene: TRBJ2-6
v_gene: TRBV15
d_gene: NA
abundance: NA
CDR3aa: CATSRDPRANVLTF
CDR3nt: TGTGCCACCAGCAGAGATCCGCGGGCCAACGTCCTGACTTTC

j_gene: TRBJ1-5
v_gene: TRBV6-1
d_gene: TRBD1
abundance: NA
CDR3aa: CASSEGGTGHFGEDRPQHF
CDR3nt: TGTGCCAGCAGTGAAGGCGGGACAGGCCATTTCGGGGAGGATCGGCCCCAGCATTTT

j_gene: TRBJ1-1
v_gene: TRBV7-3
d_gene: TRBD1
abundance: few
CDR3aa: CASSPGTGRAEAFF
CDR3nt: TGTGCCAGCAGCCCAGGGACAGGGAGGGCTGAAGCTTTCTTT

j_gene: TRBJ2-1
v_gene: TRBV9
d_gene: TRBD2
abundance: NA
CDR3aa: CASSVDGTSYNEQFF
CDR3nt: TGTGCCAGCAGCGTCGACGGGACTAGCTACAATGAGCAGTTCTTC

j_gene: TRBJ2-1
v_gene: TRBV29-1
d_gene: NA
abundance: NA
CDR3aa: CSVEDQRATAYNEQFF
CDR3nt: TGCAGCGTTGAAGATCAAAGGGCTACGGCCTACAATGAGCAGTTCTTC